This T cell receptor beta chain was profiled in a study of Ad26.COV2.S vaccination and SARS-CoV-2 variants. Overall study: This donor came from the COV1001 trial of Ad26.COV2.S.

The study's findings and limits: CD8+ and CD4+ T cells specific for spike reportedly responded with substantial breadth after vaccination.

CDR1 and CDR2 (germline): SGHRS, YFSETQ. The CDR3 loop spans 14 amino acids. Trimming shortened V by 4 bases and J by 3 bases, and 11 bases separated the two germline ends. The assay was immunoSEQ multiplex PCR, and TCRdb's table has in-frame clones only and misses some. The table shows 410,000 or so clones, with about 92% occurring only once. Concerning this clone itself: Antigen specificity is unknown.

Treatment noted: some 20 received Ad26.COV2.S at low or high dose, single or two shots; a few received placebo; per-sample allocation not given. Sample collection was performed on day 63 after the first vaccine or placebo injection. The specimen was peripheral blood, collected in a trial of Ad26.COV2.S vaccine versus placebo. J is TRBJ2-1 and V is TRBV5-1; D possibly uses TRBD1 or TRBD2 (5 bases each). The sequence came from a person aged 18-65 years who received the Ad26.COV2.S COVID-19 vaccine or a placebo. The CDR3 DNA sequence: TGCGCCAGCAGCACGGGACCACGCTACAATGAGCAGTTCTTC. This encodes CASSTGPRYNEQFF.